This T cell receptor beta chain is drawn from a study of a mutant IDH1 vaccine in newly diagnosed glioma. This clone was counted between two and nine times. Sequencing was performed with immunoSEQ multiplex PCR; in TCRdb, only in-frame clones are kept and a portion is missing. The sample has roughly 70,000 clones, about 86% seen once. V lost 6 bases and J lost 1; bases outside the gene matches: 6. CDR3 length: 14 amino acids. Germline V lookup: CDR1 SGHRS, CDR2 YFSETQ. Indicated time point: baseline, week 1 (first vaccination visit). The treatment denotes: pre-vaccination baseline after standard-of-care therapy.

The specimen comprised PBMCs, sampled from a glioma patient treated with radiotherapy, temozolomide or both. This chain links TRBV5-1 with TRBJ1-1, with 7 bases aligning to TRBD1. The sequence was obtained from a man aged 30 to 45 with glioma. The CDR3 here is CASTRDSTNTEAFF. The CDR3 DNA sequence: TGCGCCAGCACCCGGGACAGCACGAACACTGAAGCTTTCTTT.